This record covers a single TCR beta chain. This sample stems from a study of CD8+ T cells in alopecia areata. The germline V gene encodes CDR1 SNHLY and CDR2 FYNNEI. The CDR3 totals 16 residues. Trimming cost V 7 bases and J 1 base; bases outside gene matches: 11. In each case, RNA was isolated and then reverse transcribed into cDNA as the sequencing template. The protocol was immunoSEQ multiplex PCR, while the TCRdb copy is restricted to in-frame clones and leaves out a portion. The sample includes 120,000 or so clones, 55% to 65% of them seen just once. Sequenced: CD4+ T cells sorted from blood. This TCR was recovered from a human donor in good health. This chain connects TRBV2 to TRBJ2-7; TRBD2 agrees at 9 bases. This CDR3 reads CASITWSGGPSYEQYF. The CDR3 DNA reads as TGTGCCAGCATTACTTGGAGCGGGGGGCCTTCCTACGAGCAGTACTTC. Supplemented by reference TRBV2 and TRBJ2-7, the full variable domain reads EPEVTQTPSHQVTQMGQEVILRCVPISNHLYFYWYRQILGQKVEFLVSFYNNEISEKSEIFDDQFSVERPDGSNFTLKIRSTKLEDSAMYFCASITWSGGPSYEQYFGPGTRLTVT.